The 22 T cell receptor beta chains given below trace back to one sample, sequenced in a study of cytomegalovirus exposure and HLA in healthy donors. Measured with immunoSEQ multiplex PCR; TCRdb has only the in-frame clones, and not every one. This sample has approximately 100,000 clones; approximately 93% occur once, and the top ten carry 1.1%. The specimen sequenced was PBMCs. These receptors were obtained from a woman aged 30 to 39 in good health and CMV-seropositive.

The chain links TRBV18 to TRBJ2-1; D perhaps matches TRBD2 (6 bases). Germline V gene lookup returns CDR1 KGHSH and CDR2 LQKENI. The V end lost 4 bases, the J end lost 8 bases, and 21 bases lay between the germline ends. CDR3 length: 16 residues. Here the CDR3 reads CASSQYSGISVDEQFF. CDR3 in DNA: TGTGCCAGCTCACAATATAGCGGTATCAGTGTAGATGAGCAGTTCTTC.

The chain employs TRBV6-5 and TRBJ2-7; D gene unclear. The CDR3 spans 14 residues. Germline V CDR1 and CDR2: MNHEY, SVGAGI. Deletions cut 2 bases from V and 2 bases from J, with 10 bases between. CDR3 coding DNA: TGTGCCAGCAGTTACGCCCGAGGAACCTACGAGCAGTACTTC. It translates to CASSYARGTYEQYF.

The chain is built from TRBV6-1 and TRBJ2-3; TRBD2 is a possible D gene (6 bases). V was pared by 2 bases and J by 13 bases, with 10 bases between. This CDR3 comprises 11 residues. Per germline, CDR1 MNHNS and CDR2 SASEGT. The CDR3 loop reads CASSELRGKYF. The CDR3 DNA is TGTGCCAGCAGTGAACTCCGGGGGAAGTATTTT.

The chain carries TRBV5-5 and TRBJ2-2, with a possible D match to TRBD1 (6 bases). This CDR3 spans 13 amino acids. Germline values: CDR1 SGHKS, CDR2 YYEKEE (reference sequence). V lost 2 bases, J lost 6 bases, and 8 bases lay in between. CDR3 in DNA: TGTGCCAGCAGCTTTCAGGGGTCCGGGGAGCTGTTTTTT. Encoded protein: CASSFQGSGELFF.

CDR3 nucleotide sequence: TGTGCCAGCTCACCACCGGGACTAGAAGGAGAGACCCAGTACTTC. Translation gives CASSPPGLEGETQYF. The chain is built from TRBV18 and TRBJ2-5; 8 nucleotides agree with TRBD2. CDR1 is KGHSH and CDR2 is LQKENI in the germline V gene. The CDR3 contains 15 residues. The V and J ends lost 0 bases and 4 bases, in that order; junction bases with no gene match: 4.

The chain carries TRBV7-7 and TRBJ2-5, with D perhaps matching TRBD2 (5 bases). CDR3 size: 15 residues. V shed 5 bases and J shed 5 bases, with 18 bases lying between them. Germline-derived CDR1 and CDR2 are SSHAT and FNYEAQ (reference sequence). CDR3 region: CASSRRAEPQETQYF. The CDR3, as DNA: TGTGCCAGCAGCCGGAGAGCGGAGCCCCAGGAGACCCAGTACTTC.

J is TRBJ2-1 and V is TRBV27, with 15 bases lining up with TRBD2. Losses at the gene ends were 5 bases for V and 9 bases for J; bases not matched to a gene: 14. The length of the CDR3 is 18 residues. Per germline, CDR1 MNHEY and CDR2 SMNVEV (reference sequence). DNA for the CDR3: TGTGCCAGCAGTAAAGAAGGACTAGCGGGAGGGTCTGGGTGTGAGCAGTTCTTC. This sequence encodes CASSKEGLAGGSGCEQFF.

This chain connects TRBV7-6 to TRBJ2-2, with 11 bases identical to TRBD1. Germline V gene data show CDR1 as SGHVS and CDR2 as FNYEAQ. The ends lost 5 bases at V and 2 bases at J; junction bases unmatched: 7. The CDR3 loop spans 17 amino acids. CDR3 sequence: CASSLPGQGVNTGELFF. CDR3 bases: TGTGCCAGCAGCCTACCGGGACAGGGGGTTAACACCGGGGAGCTGTTTTTT.

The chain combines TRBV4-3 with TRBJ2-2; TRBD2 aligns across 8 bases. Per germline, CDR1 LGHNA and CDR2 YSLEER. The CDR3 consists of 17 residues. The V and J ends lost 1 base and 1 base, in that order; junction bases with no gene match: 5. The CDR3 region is CASSQGPGLENTGELFF. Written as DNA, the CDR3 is TGCGCCAGCAGCCAAGGGCCGGGACTAGAGAACACCGGGGAGCTGTTTTTT.

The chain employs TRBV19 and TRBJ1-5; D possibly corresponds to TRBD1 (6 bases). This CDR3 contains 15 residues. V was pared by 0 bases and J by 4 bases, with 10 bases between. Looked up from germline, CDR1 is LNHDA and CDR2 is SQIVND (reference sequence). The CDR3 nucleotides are TGTGCCAGTAGTATAGATGGACAGCCGAATCAGCCCCAGCATTTT. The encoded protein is CASSIDGQPNQPQHF.

CDR3 sequence: CASSERGADGYTF. The DNA for the CDR3 is TGTGCCAGCAGTGAACGGGGGGCGGATGGCTACACCTTC. This chain uses TRBV6-1 with TRBJ1-2; D may be TRBD1 (6 bases). This CDR3 is built from 13 residues. Germline CDR1 MNHNS, CDR2 SASEGT. The V end lost 2 bases, the J end lost 6 bases, and 10 bases lay between the germline ends.

For the CDR3, the DNA is TGTGCCAGCAGTGAATGGCGGACAGCTAATCAGCCCCAGCATTTT. It codes for CASSEWRTANQPQHF. V is TRBV2 and J is TRBJ1-5; tentatively, D is TRBD1 (6 bases). The CDR3 contains 15 residues. Trimming stripped 2 bases from V and 4 bases from J, with 12 bases between. The germline gives CDR1 SNHLY, CDR2 FYNNEI.

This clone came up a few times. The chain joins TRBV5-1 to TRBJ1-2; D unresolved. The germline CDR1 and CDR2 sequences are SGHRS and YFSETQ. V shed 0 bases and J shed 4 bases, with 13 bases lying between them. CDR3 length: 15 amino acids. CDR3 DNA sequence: TGCGCCAGCAGCTTGGGGGAATCGGGGAGCTATGGCTACACCTTC. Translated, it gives CASSLGESGSYGYTF.

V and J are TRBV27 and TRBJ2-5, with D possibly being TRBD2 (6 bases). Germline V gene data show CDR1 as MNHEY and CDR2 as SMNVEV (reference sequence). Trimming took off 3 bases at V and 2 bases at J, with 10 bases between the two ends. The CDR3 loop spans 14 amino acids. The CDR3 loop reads CASSLGLHQETQYF. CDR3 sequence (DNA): TGTGCCAGCAGTTTGGGACTTCATCAAGAGACCCAGTACTTC.

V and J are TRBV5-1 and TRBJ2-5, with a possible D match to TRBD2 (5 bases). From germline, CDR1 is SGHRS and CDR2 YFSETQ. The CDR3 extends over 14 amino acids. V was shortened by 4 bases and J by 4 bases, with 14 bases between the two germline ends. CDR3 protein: CASSISGFPETQYF. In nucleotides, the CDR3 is TGCGCCAGCAGCATATCGGGGTTTCCAGAGACCCAGTACTTC. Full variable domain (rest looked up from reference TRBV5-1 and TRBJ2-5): KAGVTQTPRYLIKTRGQQVTLSCSPISGHRSVSWYQQTPGQGLQFLFEYFSETQRNKGNFPGRFSGRQFSNSRSEMNVSTLELGDSALYLCASSISGFPETQYFGPGTRLLVL.

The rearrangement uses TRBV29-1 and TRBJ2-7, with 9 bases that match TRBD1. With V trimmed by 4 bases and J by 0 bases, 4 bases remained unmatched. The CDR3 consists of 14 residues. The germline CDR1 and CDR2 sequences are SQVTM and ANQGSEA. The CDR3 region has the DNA TGCAGCGTTGCCGGACAGGGGACCTCCTACGAGCAGTACTTC. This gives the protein CSVAGQGTSYEQYF.

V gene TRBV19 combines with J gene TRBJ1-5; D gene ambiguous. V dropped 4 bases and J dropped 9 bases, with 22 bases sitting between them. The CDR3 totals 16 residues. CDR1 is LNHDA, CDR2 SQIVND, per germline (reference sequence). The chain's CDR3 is CASSNRVAGMSLPQHF. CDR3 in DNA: TGTGCCAGTAGTAACAGAGTAGCGGGAATGAGTTTGCCCCAGCATTTT.

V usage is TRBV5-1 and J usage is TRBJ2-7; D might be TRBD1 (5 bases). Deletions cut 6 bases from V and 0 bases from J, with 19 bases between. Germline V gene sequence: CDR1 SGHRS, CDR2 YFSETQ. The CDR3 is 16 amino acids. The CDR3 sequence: CASTRQPNTHSYEQYF. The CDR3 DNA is TGCGCCAGCACGCGACAGCCAAACACCCACTCCTACGAGCAGTACTTC.

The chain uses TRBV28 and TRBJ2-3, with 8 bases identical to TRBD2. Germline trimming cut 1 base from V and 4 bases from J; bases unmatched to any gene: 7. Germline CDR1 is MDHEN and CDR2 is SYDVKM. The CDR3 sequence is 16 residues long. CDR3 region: CASSLSPSGRSDTQYF. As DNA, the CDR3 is TGTGCCAGCAGTTTATCTCCGAGCGGGAGATCAGATACGCAGTATTTT. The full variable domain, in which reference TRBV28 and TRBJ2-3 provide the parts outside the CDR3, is DVKVTQSSRYLVKRTGEKVFLECVQDMDHENMFWYRQDPGLGLRLIYFSYDVKMKEKGDIPEGYSVSREKKERFSLILESASTNQTSMYLCASSLSPSGRSDTQYFGPGTRLTVL.

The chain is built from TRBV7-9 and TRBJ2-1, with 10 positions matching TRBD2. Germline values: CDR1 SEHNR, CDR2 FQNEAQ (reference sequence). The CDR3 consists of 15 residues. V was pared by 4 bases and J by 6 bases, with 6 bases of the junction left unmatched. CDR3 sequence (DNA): TGTGCCAGCAGCTCCAGCGGGAGGGCCGGCAATGAGCAGTTCTTC. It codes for CASSSSGRAGNEQFF.

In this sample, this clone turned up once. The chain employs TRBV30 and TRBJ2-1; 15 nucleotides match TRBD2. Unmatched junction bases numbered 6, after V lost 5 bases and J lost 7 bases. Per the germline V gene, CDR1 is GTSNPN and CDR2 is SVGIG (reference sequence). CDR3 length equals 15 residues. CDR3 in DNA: TGTGCCTGGGCCATAGGACTAGCGGGAGGGAATGAGCAGTTCTTC. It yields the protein CAWAIGLAGGNEQFF.

The CDR3 reads CASSRTSGSVNIQYF. CDR3 bases: TGTGCCAGCAGTAGGACTAGCGGGAGTGTTAACATTCAGTACTTC. The chain joins TRBV27 to TRBJ2-4; TRBD2 matches at 13 bases. CDR1 and CDR2 (germline): MNHEY, SMNVEV (reference sequence). The CDR3 length is 15 residues. V was clipped by 5 bases and J by 7 bases; unmatched bases: 5.